What follows are 5 T cell receptor beta chains derived from one specimen sequenced in a study of blood T cell repertoires in COVID-19 (dated by TCRdb to about 2020). The library relied on the immunoSEQ multiplex PCR assay. TCRdb retrieved this table from immuneACCESS and kept in-frame rearrangements only. Not all clones are present; in checked studies, unresolved V genes account for under half, and no reason is known for the remainder. In this sample the table shows approximately 170,000 clones, 70% to 85% of which occur a single time. 6.9% of the sample lies in the top ten. The sequenced sample was peripheral blood. These receptors all stem from a man at least 80 years old with COVID-19, enrolled during active disease.

The chain uses TRBV7-3 and TRBJ2-2; D is unresolved. Trimming removed 4 bases from V and 7 bases from J, with 7 bases in between. The CDR3 sequence is 12 residues long. In germline, CDR1 is SGHTA, CDR2 FQGTGA. The DNA for the CDR3 is TGTGCCAGCAGCTACCCGGGCGGGGAGCTGTTTTTT. Protein: CASSYPGGELFF.

The rearrangement links TRBV27 to TRBJ1-6; tentatively, D is TRBD1 (5 bases). Trimming shortened V by 0 bases and J by 2 bases, and 11 bases separated the two germline ends. This CDR3 region has 17 residues. Germline V CDR1 and CDR2: MNHEY, SMNVEV (reference sequence). CDR3 sequence reads: CASSLSRGSTYNSPLHF. The CDR3 DNA reads TGTGCCAGCAGTTTATCAAGGGGTTCAACCTATAATTCACCCCTCCACTTT.

CDR3 DNA sequence: TGTGCCAGCTCACCAGACAGAAACTCTGGAAACACCATATATTTT. Its protein product is CASSPDRNSGNTIYF. The chain couples TRBV18 to TRBJ1-3, with D possibly being TRBD1 (5 bases). CDR3 length equals 15 residues. Per germline, CDR1 KGHSH and CDR2 LQKENI. V was pared by 2 bases and J by 0 bases, with 8 bases between.

V gene TRBV5-4 combines with J gene TRBJ2-5, with 8 positions matching TRBD2. This CDR3 is 15 amino acids long. With V trimmed by 4 bases and J by 4 bases, 9 bases remained unmatched. CDR1 and CDR2 (germline): SGHNT, YYREEE (reference sequence). The CDR3 loop reads CASSPQRGGTETQYF. The CDR3 DNA sequence: TGTGCCAGCAGCCCCCAGCGCGGGGGGACAGAGACCCAGTACTTC.

The rearrangement links TRBV25-1 to TRBJ1-6; D is unclear. Between the trimmed V and J ends, which lost 5 bases and 4 bases, there was a span of 18 bases. Germline lookup yields CDR1 MGHDK and CDR2 SYGVNS. CDR3 length: 17 residues. CDR3 in amino acids: CASSFDPRPPYNSPLHF. CDR3 sequence (DNA): TGTGCCAGCAGTTTCGACCCCAGGCCACCTTATAATTCACCCCTCCACTTT.